This paragraph covers one T cell receptor (beta chain) sequence. The target of this receptor is not known. No qualities accompany the bases; no much larger clone lies one base away. Receptor amplification or capture employed PCR. TCRdb names NextSeq 500 as the instrument used. Bulk TCR libraries were generated as previously described, with the TCR primers listed in Table S5 used. Total RNA was purified with the Qiagen AllPrep DNA/RNA kit. Before analysis, reads from multiple sequencing runs of one library were combined. The study's own analysis went as follows. Reads were retained only if an exact TCR constant sequence was present, and the retained reads were trimmed to 150 nt and grouped according to their 12-nt molecular barcodes. Reads within each barcode group were sub-clustered using a 15% Levenshtein threshold, and quality-weighted consensus sequences were constructed for each RNA molecule. Non-functional sequences were discarded, and so were lower-count sequences lying one edit away from another sequence. Barcode sub-clusters with fewer than 20% of the maximum read count were removed, based on fitting two negative binomial distributions. Using fastp at Q25 and MiXCR, TCRdb reprocessed the public reads and kept productive beta chains. Each CDR3 protein gets just one entry, which takes the most common genes and DNA from the rows behind it. The V and J calls come from TCRdb's annotation, not from the publication. The sample table contains approximately 630,000 distinct CDR3 sequences; only one count was recorded for 25% of them. About 0.81% of the sample goes to the ten largest clones.

Naive CD8 T cell libraries were made from 20,000 to 1,000,000 sorted cells using 10%, 30% or 50% of purified RNA. Naive CD8 T cells were FACS-sorted as CD8+CD4-CCR7+CD45RA+ on a BD FACSAria II into RLT Plus buffer. Detection sensitivity was tested by spiking Jurkat RNA equal to over 8 TCR copies' worth into samples containing about 20,000-1,100,000 naive CD8 T cells. CD8 T cells were enriched with RosetteSep CD8+ T Cell Enrichment Cocktail and Ficoll-Paque, followed by ACK red cell lysis. The data stem from a study of molecular identifiers for immune sequencing clone quantification listed by TCRdb under 2018. Turning to the overall study: For a replicate experiment, the RNA from either approximately 20,000 or 100,000 naive CD8 T cells was divided into five aliquots, and four of those aliquots went on to sequencing. The study was a methods study using CD8 T cells to benchmark molecular-identifier clustering-based TCR repertoire sequencing (MIDCIRS) and TCR RNA copy counting. Beyond this particular receptor, the publication reports: Identical TCR molecules sharing a barcode could cause highly expanded clone sizes to be underestimated. The naive libraries included spiked-in Jurkat TCR RNA (around nine copies' worth), and this Jurkat TCR RNA is not part of the donor repertoire. Spiked-in Jurkat TCR RNA equal to a single cell's worth was reported to be detectable even within 1,200,000 naive CD8 T cells. About three recovered TCR RNA copies per cell were obtained by modeling, versus roughly 9.7 by digital PCR, implying a capture efficiency of approximately 30%. When barcode sub-clustering was left out, chimeric consensus sequences inflated TCR diversity, with chimeras reaching as high as 47%. In CMV-specific effector cells, clones with more than 20 RNA copies contained over 98% of molecules, whereas in naive cells such clones contained under 1% of molecules.

CDR1 and CDR2 were assigned from the germline V gene as LGHNA and YSLEER. Trimmed from V: 0 bases; trimmed from J: 2 bases; junction bases lacking a gene match: 7. The CDR3 contains 17 residues, cysteine and phenylalanine counted. Only the CDR3 DNA is retained, 51 bases long and in frame from the first base. The sequence derives from a human donor in good health. Some libraries in this study had Jurkat cell RNA spiked in. The receptor chain draws on TRBV4-3 and TRBJ1-3, and 7 bases in between align with TRBD1. The material sequenced was naive CD8+ T cells from blood, with Jurkat cell RNA spiked in. The cell subset or site label, as the study defines it: FACS-sorted CD8+CD4-CCR7+CD45RA+ naive T cells. CDR3 region: CASSQDATGMTGNTIYF. The nucleotide sequence reads as follows: TGCGCCAGCAGCCAAGACGCGACAGGGATGACTGGAAACACCATATATTTT.